This T cell receptor beta chain was recovered during a study of T cell responses to AZD1222 COVID-19 vaccine. Note on this clone: Its target is unknown.

Clones were read by immunoSEQ multiplex PCR, and TCRdb kept only the in-frame ones, dropping some. This table has roughly 150,000 clones, around 93% appearing once. Broader study findings: Reportedly, nearly half of unique spike TCRs recognized epitopes outside B.1.351/B.1.1.7 mutations.

The receptor's source is an adult in good health. Sequences were derived from peripheral blood, sampled on day 0 of AZD1222 vaccination.

The CDR3 spells CASSPWGQGNYGYTF. CDR3 coding DNA: TGTGCCAGCAGCCCCTGGGGACAGGGGAACTATGGCTACACCTTC. This chain joins TRBV7-9 and TRBJ1-2; the match to TRBD1 covers 10 bases. Per germline, CDR1 SEHNR and CDR2 FQNEAQ (reference sequence). This CDR3 contains 15 residues. Unmatched junction bases numbered 5, after V lost 5 bases and J lost 2 bases.